The rows below give T cell receptor beta chains drawn from one sample of a study of patients and donors after allogeneic stem cell transplantation. MiXCR was run by TCRdb on the RT-PCR reads, yielding one entry per CDR3 protein. The table includes a few hundred thousand distinct CDR3 sequences, roughly 38% detected once. Sequencing was performed on blood, either unsorted or a sorted T cell fraction (not recorded which). These receptors originate from a human donor who was either an allogeneic HSCT recipient or a stem cell or donor lymphocyte infusion donor (not recorded which). It is not recorded whose cells these are; they may come from a transplant donor. Both conserved end residues are part of each CDR3. A D gene is named only where the DNA matches it firmly. Not all rows give a size; the values are once, few, many and, for expanded clones, a class.

>TRBV7-8|TRBD1|19|few|TRBJ1-6
CASSLASPGQGDPPSPLHF
TGTGCCAGCAGCTTAGCATCCCCGGGACAGGGGGACCCTCCTTCACCCCTCCACTTT
>TRBV20-1|TRBD2|15|-|TRBJ2-1
CSARVGTSSDNEQFF
TGCAGTGCTAGAGTTGGGACTAGCAGTGACAATGAGCAGTTCTTC
>TRBV9|TRBD2|15|-|TRBJ2-2
CASSDAGTRDGELFF
TGTGCCAGCAGCGACGCCGGGACTAGAGACGGGGAGCTGTTTTTT
>TRBV29-1|-|17|few|TRBJ2-3
CSVLGIGSPTGTDTQYF
TGCAGCGTTCTTGGAATTGGGAGCCCCACTGGCACAGATACGCAGTATTTT
>TRBV4-3|-|14|-|TRBJ2-7
CASSQDLGGYEQYF
TGCGCCAGCAGCCAAGATCTTGGCGGCTACGAGCAGTACTTC
>TRBV7-3|-|14|many|TRBJ1-1
CASSLGGAGTEAFF
TGTGCCAGCAGCTTAGGGGGCGCGGGCACTGAAGCTTTCTTT
>TRBV4-2|-|15|-|TRBJ1-5
CASSQDREVTSTQHF
TGTGCCAGCAGCCAAGACAGGGAGGTAACATCGACCCAGCATTTT
>TRBV6-2/TRBV6-3|-|16|-|TRBJ2-3
CASSYKGGPWPDTQYF
TGTGCCAGCAGTTACAAAGGGGGGCCCTGGCCAGATACGCAGTATTTT
>TRBV6-6|-|14|-|TRBJ1-2
CASSYVQEVYGYTF
TGTGCCAGCAGTTACGTCCAGGAAGTATATGGCTACACCTTC
>TRBV10-1|TRBD2|17|-|TRBJ2-2
CASSPSASGGNTGELFF
TGCGCCAGCAGCCCCAGTGCGAGCGGGGGCAACACCGGGGAGCTGTTTTTT
>TRBV3-1|-|11|-|TRBJ2-1
CATTGYNEQFF
TGTGCCACCACAGGGTACAATGAGCAGTTCTTC
>TRBV28|-|16|-|TRBJ2-7
CASSSTGGLLGIEQYF
TGTGCCAGCAGTTCGACGGGGGGCCTTTTAGGAATCGAGCAGTACTTC
>TRBV5-1|TRBD1|14|few|TRBJ2-7
CASSLGQGAYEQYF
TGCGCCAGCAGCTTGGGACAGGGTGCCTACGAGCAGTACTTC
>TRBV10-3|TRBD1|15|-|TRBJ2-7
CAISSGQGSSYEQYF
TGTGCCATCAGCTCCGGACAGGGCAGCTCCTACGAGCAGTACTTC
>TRBV12-3/TRBV12-4|TRBD1|13|few|TRBJ1-2
CASRTTGGYGYTF
TGTGCCAGCAGAACGACAGGGGGCTATGGCTACACCTTC
>TRBV29-1|TRBD1|13|-|TRBJ2-5
CSYSDRVEETQYF
TGCAGCTACTCCGACAGGGTCGAGGAGACCCAGTACTTC
>TRBV6-1|-|12|-|TRBJ2-1
CASSEAEFKQFF
TGTGCCAGCAGTGAAGCAGAGTTTAAGCAGTTCTTC
>TRBV4-1|-|14|-|TRBJ2-1
CASSQELVTVEQFF
TGCGCCAGCAGCCAAGAGCTAGTGACGGTAGAGCAGTTCTTC
>TRBV5-1|TRBD1|12|-|TRBJ1-2
CASRQTGYGYTF
TGCGCCAGCAGGCAGACAGGGTATGGCTACACCTTC
>TRBV6-6|TRBD1|15|-|TRBJ1-2
CASGSGTGVRNGYTF
TGTGCCAGCGGCTCGGGGACAGGGGTGAGGAATGGCTACACCTTC
>TRBV5-1|-|14|-|TRBJ1-2
CASSFPRGSSGYTF
TGCGCCAGCAGCTTCCCCAGGGGTAGCAGCGGCTACACCTTC
>TRBV12-3/TRBV12-4|-|10|-|TRBJ1-1
CASSDGEAFF
TGTGCCAGCAGCGACGGTGAAGCTTTCTTT
>TRBV27|TRBD1|15|-|TRBJ2-1
CASRKIGTGADEQFF
TGTGCCAGCAGGAAGATAGGGACAGGGGCCGATGAGCAGTTCTTC
>TRBV27|-|17|-|TRBJ2-4
CASSLSPFGRAKNIQYF
TGTGCCAGCAGTTTATCTCCCTTTGGACGAGCCAAAAACATTCAGTACTTC
>TRBV20-1|-|13|-|TRBJ1-5
CSAWGRINQPQHF
TGCAGTGCCTGGGGCCGGATCAATCAGCCCCAGCATTTT
>TRBV7-2|-|12|-|TRBJ2-3
CASSLDVSSQYF
TGTGCCAGCAGCTTAGACGTGTCGTCGCAGTATTTT
>TRBV11-2|-|12|few|TRBJ1-6
CASSLVMSPLHF
TGTGCCAGCAGCTTAGTTATGTCACCCCTCCACTTT
>TRBV27|-|12|few|TRBJ1-1
CATLHRDGEAFF
TGTGCCACGTTGCATCGGGACGGTGAAGCTTTCTTT
>TRBV6-5|-|15|-|TRBJ2-3
CASSYSQASTDTQYF
TGTGCCAGCAGTTACTCGCAGGCAAGCACAGATACGCAGTATTTT
>TRBV20-1|-|12|-|TRBJ1-5
CSVGDRNQPQHF
TGCAGTGTTGGGGACCGCAATCAGCCCCAGCATTTT
>TRBV20-1|-|13|-|TRBJ2-7
CSARTGPAYEQYF
TGCAGTGCCCGAACGGGGCCGGCCTACGAGCAGTACTTC
>TRBV12-3/TRBV12-4|-|14|few|TRBJ1-5
CASSLAIGYQPQHF
TGTGCCAGCAGTTTAGCGATCGGTTATCAGCCCCAGCATTTT
>TRBV28|TRBD2|13|-|TRBJ2-3
CASSRLARDTQYF
TGTGCCAGCAGCAGACTAGCGAGGGATACGCAGTATTTT
>TRBV12-3/TRBV12-4|-|13|-|TRBJ1-1
CASSFNGMTEAFF
TGTGCCAGCAGTTTCAATGGGATGACTGAAGCTTTCTTT
>TRBV6-2/TRBV6-3|-|13|-|TRBJ2-1
CASSSGTRNEQFF
TGTGCCAGCAGCTCCGGGACCCGCAATGAGCAGTTCTTC
>TRBV4-1|TRBD1|16|few|TRBJ1-2
CASSHGRGTGNHGYTF
TGCGCCAGCAGCCATGGTAGAGGGACAGGGAACCATGGCTACACCTTC
>TRBV29-1|TRBD1|14|few|TRBJ1-1
CSVWWTGSNTEAFF
TGCAGCGTTTGGTGGACAGGATCGAACACTGAAGCTTTCTTT
>TRBV20-1|TRBD1|14|-|TRBJ1-2
CSARRDRVSYGYTF
TGCAGTGCTAGGAGGGACAGGGTCTCCTATGGCTACACCTTC
>TRBV12-3/TRBV12-4|-|15|-|TRBJ1-2
CASSPWDGFNYGYTF
TGTGCCAGCAGCCCTTGGGACGGTTTTAACTATGGCTACACCTTC
>TRBV10-3|TRBD1|17|-|TRBJ2-1
CAISVDLTGGVGNEQFF
TGTGCCATCAGTGTGGACCTGACAGGGGGAGTGGGCAATGAGCAGTTCTTC